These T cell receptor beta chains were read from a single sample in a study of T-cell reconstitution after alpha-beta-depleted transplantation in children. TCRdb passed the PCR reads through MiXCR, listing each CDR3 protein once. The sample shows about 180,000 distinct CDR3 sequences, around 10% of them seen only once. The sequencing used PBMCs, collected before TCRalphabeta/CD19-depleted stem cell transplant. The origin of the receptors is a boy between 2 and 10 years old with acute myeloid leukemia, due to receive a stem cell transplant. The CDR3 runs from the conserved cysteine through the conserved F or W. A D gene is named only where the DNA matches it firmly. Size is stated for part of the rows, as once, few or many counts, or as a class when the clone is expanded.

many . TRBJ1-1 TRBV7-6 TGTGCCAGCAGCACCCAGGGAAACACTGAAGCTTTCTTT CASSTQGNTEAFF
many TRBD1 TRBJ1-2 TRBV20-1 TGCAGTGCGGACAGGGTTGTAGACTATGGCTACACCTTC CSADRVVDYGYTF
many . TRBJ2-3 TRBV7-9 TGTGCCAGCAGCCCACTAACGGCTAGCACAGATACGCAGTATTTT CASSPLTASTDTQYF
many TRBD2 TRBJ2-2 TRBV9 TGTGCCAGCAGCGGAGGTGGTCTAGCGGGGGAGAACACCGGGGAGCTGTTTTTT CASSGGGLAGENTGELFF
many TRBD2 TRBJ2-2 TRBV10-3 TGTGCCATCAGTGAGCCGGGGAGGGACACCGGGGAGCTGTTTTTT CAISEPGRDTGELFF
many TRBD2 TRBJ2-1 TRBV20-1 TGCAGTGCTAGAATCGCTACCGGGACTAGCGGTTACAATGAGCAGTTCTTC CSARIATGTSGYNEQFF
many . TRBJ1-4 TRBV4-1 TGCGCCAGCAGCCAAGTGCTAGGAAAACTGTTTTTT CASSQVLGKLFF
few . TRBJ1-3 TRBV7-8 TGTGCCAGCAGCTTATACGGAAGCTCTGGAAACACCATATATTTT CASSLYGSSGNTIYF
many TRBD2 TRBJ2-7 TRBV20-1 TGCAGTGCTCCATCTCTAGCGGGAGGGGAGCAGTACTTC CSAPSLAGGEQYF
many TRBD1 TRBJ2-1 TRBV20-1 TGCAGTGCTCGCCGGGACAGGGGTTACAATGAGCAGTTCTTC CSARRDRGYNEQFF
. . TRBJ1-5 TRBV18 TGTGCCAGCTCACCAATGCAGGCCTATCAGCCCCAGCATTTT CASSPMQAYQPQHF
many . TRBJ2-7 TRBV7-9 TGTGCCAGCAGCCCCCTGGATAACTACGAGCAGTACTTC CASSPLDNYEQYF
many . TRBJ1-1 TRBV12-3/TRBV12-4 TGTGCCAGCAGTTCCCATGGGGTCGCTGAAGCTTTCTTT CASSSHGVAEAFF
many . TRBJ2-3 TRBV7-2 TGTGCCAGCAGCTGGAACTGGGGAGATACGCAGTATTTT CASSWNWGDTQYF
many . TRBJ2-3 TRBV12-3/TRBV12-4 TGTGCCAGCAGTCCGATTATTAGCACAGATACGCAGTATTTT CASSPIISTDTQYF
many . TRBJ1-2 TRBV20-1 TGCAGTGCTGGAGACAGGACTATCTATGGCTACACCTTC CSAGDRTIYGYTF
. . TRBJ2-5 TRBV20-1 TGCAGTGCGGGCCAGGGTCCGGGCCGAGAGACCCAGTACTTC CSAGQGPGRETQYF
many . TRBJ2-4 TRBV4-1 TGCGCCAGCACCTGGGTGGACAGAACCAAAAACATTCAGTACTTC CASTWVDRTKNIQYF
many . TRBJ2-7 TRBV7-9 TGTGCCAGCAGCTTAGAATACGAGCAGTACTTC CASSLEYEQYF